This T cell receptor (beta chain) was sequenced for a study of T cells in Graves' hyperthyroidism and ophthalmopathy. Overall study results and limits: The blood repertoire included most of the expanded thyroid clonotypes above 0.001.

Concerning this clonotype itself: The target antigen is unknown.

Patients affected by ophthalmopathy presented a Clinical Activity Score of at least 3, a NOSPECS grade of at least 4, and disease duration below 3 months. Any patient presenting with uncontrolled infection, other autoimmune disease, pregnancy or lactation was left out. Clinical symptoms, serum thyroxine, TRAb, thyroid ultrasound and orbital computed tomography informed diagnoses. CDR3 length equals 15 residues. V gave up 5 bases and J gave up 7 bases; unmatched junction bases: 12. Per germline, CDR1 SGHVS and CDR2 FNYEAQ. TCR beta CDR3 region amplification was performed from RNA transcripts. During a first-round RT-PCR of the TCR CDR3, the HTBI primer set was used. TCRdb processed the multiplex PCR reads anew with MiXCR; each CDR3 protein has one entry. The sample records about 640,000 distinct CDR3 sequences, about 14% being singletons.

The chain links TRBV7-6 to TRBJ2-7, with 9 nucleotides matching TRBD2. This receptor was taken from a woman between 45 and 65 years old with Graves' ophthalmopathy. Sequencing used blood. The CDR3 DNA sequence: TGTGCCAGCAGCAGACTAGCGGAGGCCCCTAGGGAGCAGTACTTC. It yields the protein CASSRLAEAPREQYF.